The 9 T cell receptor beta chains below all came from one sample that was sequenced in a study of regulatory T cells in long-lasting Graves disease. Arm-PCR of CDR3 regions with iRepertoire HTBI primers generated TCR beta libraries. Using its own MiXCR run on the multiplex PCR reads, TCRdb lists one record per CDR3 protein. The table includes under 800,000 distinct CDR3 sequences, roughly 16% detected once. Time point described: newly diagnosed GD, antithyroid drugs for less than 3 months. PBMC-extracted RNA yielded the TCR library. A further study also used this sample, focusing on T cells in Graves' hyperthyroidism and ophthalmopathy.

Sequences were derived from peripheral blood mononuclear cells (PBMCs), sampled at new diagnosis, from a patient treated with antithyroid drugs. These receptors were obtained from a woman in her twenties or thirties with Graves disease.

This clonotype came up many times. The chain links TRBV12-3 or TRBV12-4 to TRBJ2-3; 9 bases fit TRBD2. The CDR3 spans 15 residues. J lost 5 bases, V lost 6 bases, and 9 bases had no gene match. CDR3 in DNA: TGTGCCAGCAGACCTAGCGGGACCCGCGGAGATACGCAGTATTTT. It specifies CASRPSGTRGDTQYF.

This clonotype was counted between two and nine times. The V and J genes are TRBV12-3 or TRBV12-4 and TRBJ2-2; the D gene is possibly TRBD1 (5 bases). The length of the CDR3 is 13 residues. Trimming took 2 bases from V and 7 from J, leaving 8 bases between them. CDR3: CASSLRGFGELFF. In DNA, the CDR3 is TGTGCCAGCAGTTTAAGGGGTTTCGGGGAGCTGTTTTTT.

This clonotype was detected ten times or more. The CDR3 region has the DNA TGCGCCAGCAGCTTGGGGAGGGGGACGGAGAGCTCCTACGAGCAGTACTTC. Protein product: CASSLGRGTESSYEQYF. The rearrangement uses TRBV5-1 and TRBJ2-7; D is perhaps TRBD1 or TRBD2 (6 bases each). CDR1 and CDR2 from the germline V gene are SGHRS and YFSETQ. This CDR3 comprises 17 residues. With 0 bases removed from V and 0 bases from J, the gap between germline ends came to 16 bases.

This clonotype appeared a few times. The chain has TRBV10-1 and TRBJ2-1; 7 bases map to TRBD2. The CDR3 spans 16 residues. The germline V gene encodes CDR1 WNHNN and CDR2 SYGVQD (reference sequence). The trim removed 3 bases at V and 7 bases at J, leaving 12 bases unmatched. Here the CDR3 DNA reads TGCGCCAGCAGTGATTTACTAGCGTCTCGGAGGAATGAGCAGTTCTTC. Amino acids: CASSDLLASRRNEQFF.

Comment on this clonotype: This may stem from a read error, because a much larger clone lies one nucleotide away. V usage is TRBV7-3 and J usage is TRBJ2-3; a weak D match, TRBD2 (5 bases). Trimming left V 5 bases short and J 4 bases short, with 13 bases between. The CDR3 extends over 14 amino acids. Per germline, CDR1 SGHTA and CDR2 FQGTGA. Here the CDR3 DNA reads TGTGCCAGCAGCCCCCTAGTGGGAGCAGATACGCAGTATTTT. Amino acid sequence: CASSPLVGADTQYF.

The rearrangement links TRBV10-3 to TRBJ1-2, with D unclear. This CDR3 is built from 14 residues. Germline-derived CDR1 and CDR2 are ENHRY and SYGVKD. Deletions cut 6 bases from V and 8 bases from J, with 19 bases between. In DNA form, the CDR3 reads TGTGCCATCAGGAGGGAGCCTGACGTGAGGGGCTACACCTTC. It codes for CAIRREPDVRGYTF.

The chain couples TRBV25-1 to TRBJ1-2; D is perhaps TRBD1 (5 bases). V was trimmed by 6 bases and J by 4 bases, leaving 15 bases between them. CDR3 length equals 14 residues. Germline CDR1 MGHDK, CDR2 SYGVNS. In DNA form, the CDR3 reads TGTGCCAGCAGAGATGCCGGACAAACCTATGGCTACACCTTC. This codes for CASRDAGQTYGYTF.

This clonotype has just a few counts. An end of the junction does not agree with germline; a read error may underlie this. CDR3 protein: CTSSLVGSMNTEAFF. CDR3 nucleotides: TGTACCAGCAGCTTAGTCGGCAGCATGAACACTGAAGCTTTCTTT. The chain is built from TRBV13 and TRBJ1-1; D not certain. The CDR3 is 15 amino acids. Looked up from germline, CDR1 is PRHDT and CDR2 is FYEKMQ (reference sequence).

This clonotype was observed a handful of times. The CDR3 nucleotides read TGTGCCTCCATGACTTCACCGGGACTCAAAGACCCTTCCTCTGGGGCCAACGTCCTGACTTTC. As protein: CASMTSPGLKDPSSGANVLTF. The chain has TRBV28 and TRBJ2-6, with a weak D call TRBD2 (6 bases). V was shortened by 11 bases and J by 0 bases, with 32 bases between the two germline ends. The CDR3 extends over 21 amino acids. Germline V gene sequence: CDR1 MDHEN, CDR2 SYDVKM.